Below, 22 T cell receptor beta chains from the same sample are listed, as sequenced in a study of PD-1 blockade in mismatch repair-deficient tumors. Profiled with immunoSEQ multiplex PCR; TCRdb holds only in-frame clones, not every one. Of some 130,000 clones in the sample, 85% to 90% were seen once. Material: peripheral blood, obtained almost 74 weeks after starting pembrolizumab. These TCRs come from an adult with mismatch repair-deficient cancer.

The rearrangement links TRBV9 to TRBJ2-7; 7 nucleotides line up with TRBD2. V shed 0 bases, J shed 3 bases, and the junction held 6 bases outside the gene matches. This CDR3 is 15 amino acids long. Germline assignment: CDR1 SGDLS and CDR2 YYNGEE. The CDR3 spells CASSVGAGFSYEQYF. The CDR3, as DNA: TGTGCCAGCAGCGTAGGAGCGGGATTCAGCTACGAGCAGTACTTC.

The chain is built from TRBV19 and TRBJ2-2, with TRBD2 identical over 11 bases. V shed 7 bases, J shed 0 bases, and the junction held 1 base outside the gene matches. Germline V lookup: CDR1 LNHDA, CDR2 SQIVND (reference sequence). The CDR3 consists of 15 residues. The CDR3 loop reads CASMTSGTNTGELFF. Written as DNA, the CDR3 is TGTGCCAGTATGACTAGCGGGACGAACACCGGGGAGCTGTTTTTT.

This chain uses TRBV4-3 with TRBJ2-7; D assignment may be TRBD1 or TRBD2 (5 bases each). This CDR3 comprises 15 residues. Trimming pared 3 bases from V and 5 bases from J, leaving 17 bases between. The V gene's germline CDR1 is LGHNA and CDR2 YSLEER. This chain's CDR3 is CASSQSRDGWHEQYF. The CDR3 coding sequence is TGCGCCAGCAGCCAGTCCCGGGACGGGTGGCACGAGCAGTACTTC.

The chain has TRBV28 and TRBJ2-1, with 7 nucleotides matching TRBD2. The CDR3 covers 15 residues. The V and J ends lost 2 bases and 0 bases, in that order; junction bases with no gene match: 1. The germline gives CDR1 MDHEN, CDR2 SYDVKM. The CDR3 spells CASSLLADSYNEQFF. CDR3 DNA: TGTGCCAGCAGTTTACTAGCGGACTCCTACAATGAGCAGTTCTTC.

The chain joins TRBV25-1 to TRBJ1-4; perhaps TRBD1 as D (6 bases). V lost 4 bases and J 0 bases, leaving 9 bases between the germline ends. The length of the CDR3 is 15 residues. Germline V gives CDR1 MGHDK, CDR2 SYGVNS. The CDR3 spells CASSGGASTNEKLFF. The CDR3 DNA is TGTGCCAGCAGTGGGGGGGCCTCAACTAATGAAAAACTGTTTTTT.

This chain uses TRBV6-5 with TRBJ1-1; D remains unclear. The CDR3 contains 15 residues. Trimming pared 0 bases from V and 0 bases from J, leaving 8 bases between. CDR1 is MNHEY and CDR2 is SVGAGI in the germline V gene. CDR3 sequence: CASSYSNIVNTEAFF. For the CDR3, the DNA is TGTGCCAGCAGTTACTCGAACATCGTGAACACTGAAGCTTTCTTT.

V and J are TRBV29-1 and TRBJ2-5, with 9 bases identical to TRBD1. The CDR3 sequence is 14 residues long. The germline V gene has CDR1 SQVTM and CDR2 ANQGSEA. V gave up 3 bases and J gave up 3 bases; unmatched junction bases: 5. The CDR3 sequence: CSVDPGQGKETQYF. CDR3 sequence (DNA): TGCAGCGTTGACCCGGGACAGGGAAAAGAGACCCAGTACTTC.

J is TRBJ2-7 and V is TRBV29-1, with D perhaps TRBD2 (5 bases). Germline loops: CDR1 SQVTM, CDR2 ANQGSEA. CDR3 length equals 12 residues. The V gene lost 1 base and the J gene lost 3 bases, with 7 bases spanning the gap. CDR3: CSVEAGVYEQYF. The CDR3, as DNA: TGCAGCGTTGAAGCCGGGGTCTACGAGCAGTACTTC.

The gene calls are TRBV9 and TRBJ2-2; D remains ambiguous. Trimming stripped 3 bases from V and 4 bases from J, with 10 bases between. CDR1 and CDR2 (germline): SGDLS, YYNGEE. This CDR3 spans 14 amino acids. CDR3 coding DNA: TGTGCCAGCAGCGCCGCCAGCGTCACCGGGGAGCTGTTTTTT. Its protein is CASSAASVTGELFF.

V and J are TRBV4-3 and TRBJ2-7, with no clear D. Trimming took off 4 bases at V and 3 bases at J, with 16 bases between the two ends. This CDR3 region has 15 residues. Germline-derived CDR1 and CDR2 are LGHNA and YSLEER. CDR3 protein: CASSLEPSLLYEQYF. The CDR3 region has the DNA TGCGCCAGCAGCCTGGAGCCCTCGCTTCTCTACGAGCAGTACTTC.

The CDR3 DNA is TGTGCCAGCAGCCGGGGGACAGGACTTTACAATGAGCAGTTCTTC. It codes for CASSRGTGLYNEQFF. The gene calls are TRBV7-3 and TRBJ2-1, with 8 bases lining up with TRBD1. The CDR3 length is 15 residues. Germline V gives CDR1 SGHTA, CDR2 FQGTGA. The V and J ends lost 5 bases and 4 bases, in that order; junction bases with no gene match: 7.

The rearrangement joins TRBV9 to TRBJ2-1; D is undetermined. Trimming stripped 3 bases from V and 8 bases from J, with 12 bases between. CDR1 is SGDLS, CDR2 YYNGEE, per germline. CDR3 length equals 13 residues. This chain's CDR3 is CASSGNRDHEQFF. The CDR3 region has the DNA TGTGCCAGCAGCGGGAACAGAGATCATGAGCAGTTCTTC.

This sequence joins TRBV11-2 and TRBJ1-2, with D perhaps matching TRBD1 (5 bases). V lost 4 bases to trimming and J lost 2 bases, with 8 bases between them. The CDR3 is 13 residues long. Germline V lookup: CDR1 SGHAT, CDR2 FQNNGV. The CDR3 reads CASSSPGNYGYTF. The DNA of the CDR3 is TGTGCCAGCAGCTCCCCAGGGAACTATGGCTACACCTTC.

The V gene is TRBV2, the J gene TRBJ2-7; 11 positions match TRBD1. This CDR3 has 16 amino acids. Looked up from germline, CDR1 is SNHLY and CDR2 is FYNNEI. With V trimmed by 1 base and J by 5 bases, 7 bases remained unmatched. CDR3 amino acids: CASSEDGTGGGDEQYF. Written as DNA, the CDR3 is TGTGCCAGCAGTGAAGACGGGACAGGGGGTGGCGACGAGCAGTACTTC.

This chain connects TRBV29-1 to TRBJ2-3, with 8 positions matching TRBD1. Unmatched junction bases numbered 8, after V lost 3 bases and J lost 3 bases. The germline V gene has CDR1 SQVTM and CDR2 ANQGSEA. The CDR3 runs to 15 residues. Written as DNA, the CDR3 is TGCAGCGTTGATGGACAGGGAGGAGGGACAGATACGCAGTATTTT. It codes for CSVDGQGGGTDTQYF.

The sample holds one count of this clone. The chain carries TRBV5-1 and TRBJ1-3; D is unresolved. The ends were cut back, 0 bases at V and 0 bases at J, with 7 bases in the middle. Germline V gene lookup returns CDR1 SGHRS and CDR2 YFSETQ. This CDR3 has 15 residues. DNA for the CDR3: TGCGCCAGCAGCTTGGACCAGGCCTCTGGAAACACCATATATTTT. Amino acids: CASSLDQASGNTIYF.

The V gene is TRBV19, the J gene TRBJ2-1, with 7 bases fitting TRBD2. This CDR3 is 16 amino acids long. Germline V CDR1 and CDR2: LNHDA, SQIVND (reference sequence). Trimming took 2 bases from V and 0 from J; bases not matched to a gene: 4. CDR3 loop: CASSITSVSSYNEQFF. The CDR3 region has the DNA TGTGCCAGTAGTATAACTAGCGTAAGCTCCTACAATGAGCAGTTCTTC.

The chain recombines TRBV27 with TRBJ2-5, with D perhaps being TRBD1 or TRBD2 (5 bases each). The J call may be mistaken, given a closer DNA end match to TRBJ2-7. CDR1 and CDR2 (germline): MNHEY, SMNVEV (reference sequence). CDR3 length equals 13 residues. This CDR3 reads CASSGTVSYEQYF. The DNA of the CDR3 is TGTGCCAGCAGCGGGACGGTCTCCTACGAGCAGTACTTC.

The chain couples TRBV29-1 to TRBJ2-7; D is perhaps TRBD1 (6 bases). The CDR3 sequence is 13 residues long. In germline, CDR1 is SQVTM, CDR2 ANQGSEA. The germline V and J ends were trimmed by 2 bases and 1 base, with 9 bases remaining between them. The DNA of the CDR3 is TGCAGCGTTGAACAGGGGCCGTCCTACGAGCAGTACTTC. Protein sequence: CSVEQGPSYEQYF.

The rearrangement uses TRBV4-1 and TRBJ2-6; TRBD1 aligns across 8 bases. V lost 2 bases and J lost 2; bases outside the gene matches: 5. The germline V gene has CDR1 MGHRA and CDR2 YSYEKL. The CDR3 runs 17 residues. CDR3 protein: CASSQRQGLAGANVLTF. As DNA, the CDR3 is TGCGCCAGCAGCCAACGACAGGGGTTGGCTGGGGCCAACGTCCTGACTTTC.

The chain uses TRBV30 and TRBJ2-7; perhaps D is TRBD1 or TRBD2 (5 bases each). The ends were cut back, 5 bases at V and 4 bases at J, with 12 bases in the middle. The CDR3 spans 12 residues. Germline assignment: CDR1 GTSNPN and CDR2 SVGIG (reference sequence). The CDR3 spells CAWGKGSYEQYF. The CDR3 DNA follows: TGTGCCTGGGGAAAGGGGAGTTACGAGCAGTACTTC.

The genes are TRBV27 and TRBJ2-7; 10 bases are shared with TRBD2. The CDR3 loop spans 14 amino acids. V was clipped by 4 bases and J by 4 bases; unmatched bases: 4. Germline V gives CDR1 MNHEY, CDR2 SMNVEV (reference sequence). The CDR3 reads CASSSGLAVYEQYF. The CDR3 coding sequence is TGTGCCAGCAGTTCCGGACTAGCGGTTTACGAGCAGTACTTC.